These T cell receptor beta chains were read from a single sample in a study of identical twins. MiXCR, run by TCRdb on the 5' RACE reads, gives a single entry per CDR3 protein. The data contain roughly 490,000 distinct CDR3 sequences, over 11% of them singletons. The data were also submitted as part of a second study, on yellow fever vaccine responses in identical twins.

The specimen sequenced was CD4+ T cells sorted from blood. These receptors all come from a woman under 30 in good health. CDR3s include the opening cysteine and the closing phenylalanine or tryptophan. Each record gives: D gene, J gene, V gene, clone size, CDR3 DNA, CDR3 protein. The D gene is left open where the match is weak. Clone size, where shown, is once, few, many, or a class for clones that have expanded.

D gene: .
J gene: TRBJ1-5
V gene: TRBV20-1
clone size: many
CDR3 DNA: TGCAGTGCAGGGGGGGGAGGAGATAATCAGCCCCAGCATTTT
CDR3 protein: CSAGGGGDNQPQHF

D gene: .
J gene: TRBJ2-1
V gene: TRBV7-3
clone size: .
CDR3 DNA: TGTGCCAGCAGCTTACGACGGTACAATGAGCAGTTCTTC
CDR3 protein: CASSLRRYNEQFF

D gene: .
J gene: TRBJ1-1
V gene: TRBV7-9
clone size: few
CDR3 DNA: TGTGCCAGCGGAACCCAGTGGAACACTGAAGCTTTCTTT
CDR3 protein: CASGTQWNTEAFF

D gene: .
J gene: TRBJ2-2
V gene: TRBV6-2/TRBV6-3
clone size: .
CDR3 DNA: TGTGCCAGCATGGGAAGCACCGGGGAGCTGTTTTTT
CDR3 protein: CASMGSTGELFF

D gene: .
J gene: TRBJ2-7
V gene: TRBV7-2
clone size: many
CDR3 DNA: TGTGCCAGCAGCTTAGGGGCCAGGGTCTACGAGCAGTACTTC
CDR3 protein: CASSLGARVYEQYF

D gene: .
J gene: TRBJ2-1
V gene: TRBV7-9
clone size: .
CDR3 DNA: TGTGCCAGCAGCTCGAGCTATGAGCAGTTCTTC
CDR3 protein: CASSSSYEQFF

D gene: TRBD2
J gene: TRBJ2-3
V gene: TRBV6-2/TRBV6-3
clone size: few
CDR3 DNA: TGTGCCAGCAGTCCTAGCGGGGGGCCACTAGATACGCAGTATTTT
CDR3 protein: CASSPSGGPLDTQYF

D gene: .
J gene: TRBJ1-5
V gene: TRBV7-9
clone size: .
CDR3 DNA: TGTGCCAGCAGCCTTGACGGCAGGGGCAATCAGCCCCAGCATTTT
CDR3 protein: CASSLDGRGNQPQHF

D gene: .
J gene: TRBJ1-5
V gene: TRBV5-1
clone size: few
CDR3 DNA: TGCGCCAGCAGCTTGGGGGAAAGAGGTGGTCAGCCCCAGCATTTT
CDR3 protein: CASSLGERGGQPQHF

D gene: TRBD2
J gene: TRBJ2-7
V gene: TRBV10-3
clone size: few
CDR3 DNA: TGTGCCATCAGTGCGGGGGGAAGCATTGAGCAGTACTTC
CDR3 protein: CAISAGGSIEQYF

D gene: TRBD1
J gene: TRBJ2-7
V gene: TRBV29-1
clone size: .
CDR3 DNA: TGCAGCACCTGGACAGGTTACGAGCAGTACTTC
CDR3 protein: CSTWTGYEQYF

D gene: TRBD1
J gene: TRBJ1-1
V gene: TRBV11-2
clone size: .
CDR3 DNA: TGTGCCAGCAGCACCGGGACAGGGGTGAACACTGAAGCTTTCTTT
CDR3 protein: CASSTGTGVNTEAFF

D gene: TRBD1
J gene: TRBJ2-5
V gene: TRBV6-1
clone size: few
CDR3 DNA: TGTGCCGGCGACAGGGGTGAGACCCAGTACTTC
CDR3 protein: CAGDRGETQYF

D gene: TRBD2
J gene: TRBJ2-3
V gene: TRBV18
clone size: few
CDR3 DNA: TGTGCCAGCTCACCTCGTAATCTAGCGGGGACAAACACAGATACGCAGTATTTT
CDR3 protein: CASSPRNLAGTNTDTQYF

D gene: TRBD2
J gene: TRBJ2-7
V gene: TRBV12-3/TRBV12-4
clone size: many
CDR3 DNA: TGTGCCAGCAGTTACGGACTAGCGGCTTTGTACGAGCAGTACTTC
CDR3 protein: CASSYGLAALYEQYF

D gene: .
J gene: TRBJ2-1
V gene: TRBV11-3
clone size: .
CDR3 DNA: TGTGCCAGCAGCTTAGACGGGGGAGTGTTGGATGAGCAGTTCTTC
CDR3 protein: CASSLDGGVLDEQFF